Below are 23 T cell receptor beta chains sequenced from a single sample in a study of T cell responses to AZD1222 COVID-19 vaccine. Sequencing used immunoSEQ multiplex PCR; TCRdb keeps in-frame clones, though not all of them. The sample has over 130,000 clones; roughly 92% are singletons. The material was peripheral blood, obtained on day 0 of AZD1222 vaccination. Source of these receptors: an adult in good health.

This sequence joins TRBV19 and TRBJ2-7, with no clear D. Germline V CDR1 and CDR2: LNHDA, SQIVND (reference sequence). This CDR3 is built from 12 residues. V was trimmed by 4 bases and J by 1 base, leaving 5 bases between them. CDR3 nucleotides: TGTGCCAGTAGTAACCCGTCCTACGAGCAGTACTTC. Its translation: CASSNPSYEQYF.

The rearrangement joins TRBV5-6 to TRBJ1-1; D is possibly TRBD1 (5 bases). Germline CDR1 reads SGHDT; CDR2 reads YYEEEE. The CDR3 totals 11 residues. V was shortened by 3 bases and J by 11 bases, with 11 bases between the two germline ends. The CDR3 DNA sequence: TGTGCCAGCAGCTCTATGACAGCCGCTTTCTTT. Protein: CASSSMTAAFF.

The chain links TRBV3-1 (or the pseudogene TRBV3-2) to TRBJ1-2; 7 bases are a match to TRBD1. The CDR3 consists of 15 residues. The V gene end was trimmed by 1 base and the J gene end by 4 bases; junction bases not matched to a gene: 6. Germline loops: CDR1 LGHDT, CDR2 YNNKEL (reference sequence). CDR3 DNA sequence: TGTGCCAGCAGCCAAGCGCCGGGACAGAGCTATGGCTACACCTTC. Residues: CASSQAPGQSYGYTF.

The chain recombines TRBV28 with TRBJ1-4; maybe TRBD1 (6 bases). This CDR3 is 15 amino acids long. Trimming stripped 6 bases from V and 2 bases from J, with 13 bases between. The germline V gene encodes CDR1 MDHEN and CDR2 SYDVKM. The CDR3 bases are TGTGCCAGCAGCCAACTCGGACAGACTAATGAAAAACTGTTTTTT. Its protein product is CASSQLGQTNEKLFF.

CDR3 DNA: TGTGCCAGCAGCTTAGGGGACAGGGGTAATGAAAAACTGTTTTTT. Protein: CASSLGDRGNEKLFF. The V call is TRBV11-2, the J call TRBJ1-4; 10 bases match TRBD1. CDR3 length: 15 residues. Germline CDR1 and CDR2: SGHAT and FQNNGV. V lost 1 base to trimming and J lost 4 bases; unmatched junction nucleotides: 0. Complete variable domain (other parts from reference TRBV11-2 and TRBJ1-4): EAGVAQSPRYKIIEKRQSVAFWCNPISGHATLYWYQQILGQGPKLLIQFQNNGVVDDSQLPKDRFSAERLKGVDSTLKIQPAKLEDSAVYLCASSLGDRGNEKLFFGSGTQLSVL.

The CDR3 region is CASSSYGTPERKYF. The CDR3 DNA reads as TGTGCCAGCAGCTCCTACGGGACTCCCGAGAGGAAGTATTTT. The chain combines TRBV7-2 with TRBJ2-3; TRBD2 is a possible D gene (6 bases). From germline, CDR1 is SGHTA and CDR2 FQGNSA. Trimming took 4 bases from V and 13 from J, leaving 21 bases between them. The CDR3 loop spans 14 amino acids.

This clone was observed once. The rearrangement links TRBV28 to TRBJ1-4, with D unclear. The germline V and J ends were trimmed by 4 bases and 7 bases, with 19 bases remaining between them. Germline lookup yields CDR1 MDHEN and CDR2 SYDVKM. The CDR3 covers 16 residues. This CDR3 reads CASSSIAVKDTEKLFF. The CDR3 bases are TGTGCCAGCAGTTCAATAGCCGTAAAGGATACTGAAAAACTGTTTTTT.

The chain uses TRBV27 and TRBJ2-7, with D perhaps matching TRBD1 (6 bases). The germline CDR1 and CDR2 sequences are MNHEY and SMNVEV (reference sequence). The V end was cut by 5 bases, the J end by 4 bases, with 21 bases between. The length of the CDR3 is 16 residues. The CDR3 DNA reads as TGTGCCAGCAGTCCTACAGGGACCGGCTACGATTACGAGCAGTACTTC. Translation: CASSPTGTGYDYEQYF.

The rearrangement links TRBV19 to TRBJ2-7, with D maybe TRBD1 (6 bases). Deletions cut 6 bases from V and 3 bases from J, with 15 bases between. The CDR3 consists of 14 residues. The germline gives CDR1 LNHDA, CDR2 SQIVND (reference sequence). CDR3 in amino acids: CASRSQGEGYEQYF. CDR3 nucleotide sequence: TGTGCCAGTAGATCACAGGGCGAGGGCTACGAGCAGTACTTC.

The chain employs TRBV2 and TRBJ1-5; tentatively, D is TRBD1 (5 bases). V dropped 6 bases and J dropped 4 bases, with 13 bases sitting between them. The CDR3 runs 14 residues. Per germline, CDR1 SNHLY and CDR2 FYNNEI. The CDR3 sequence is CASRLSGLNQPQHF. The CDR3 nucleotides are TGTGCCAGCAGGTTGTCAGGGCTGAATCAGCCCCAGCATTTT.

J is TRBJ1-6 and V is TRBV11-2; unclear D gene. Germline V CDR1 and CDR2: SGHAT, FQNNGV. The CDR3 length is 13 residues. V lost 0 bases, J lost 8 bases, and 5 bases lay in between. CDR3 sequence: CASSLEGYSPLHF. The CDR3 nucleotides are TGTGCCAGCAGCTTAGAGGGGTATTCACCCCTCCACTTT.

This clone was detected only once. This chain connects TRBV5-6 to TRBJ1-3, with D hard to call. This CDR3 has 12 amino acids. Germline V gene lookup returns CDR1 SGHDT and CDR2 YYEEEE. Trimming took off 3 bases at V and 3 bases at J, with 4 bases between the two ends. Written as DNA, the CDR3 is TGTGCCAGCAGCTACAATGGAAACACCATATATTTT. It translates to CASSYNGNTIYF.

The chain has TRBV5-4 and TRBJ2-7, with 10 bases lining up with TRBD1. V shed 1 base and J 5 bases; nucleotides not matched to a gene: 6. Per the germline V gene, CDR1 is SGHNT and CDR2 is YYREEE (reference sequence). The CDR3 is made up of 15 amino acids. The CDR3 sequence: CASSLLGTGADEQYF. Here the CDR3 DNA reads TGTGCCAGCAGCTTGTTAGGGACAGGGGCTGACGAGCAGTACTTC.

This clone has just one count. This sequence joins TRBV10-3 and TRBJ2-5; 9 bases align to TRBD1. V dropped 10 bases and J dropped 9; count of bases not matched to a gene: 15. This CDR3 spans 14 amino acids. Germline-derived CDR1 and CDR2 are ENHRY and SYGVKD. Here the CDR3 reads CATRPGQGLPAQYF. As DNA, the CDR3 is TGTGCCACGCGCCCGGGACAGGGACTACCGGCCCAGTACTTC.

The rearrangement uses TRBV4-1 and TRBJ2-3; possible D gene TRBD2, 5 bases. V lost 2 bases, J lost 4 bases, and 10 bases lay in between. Germline V CDR1 and CDR2: MGHRA, YSYEKL. The CDR3 covers 14 residues. DNA for the CDR3: TGCGCCAGCAGCCAACTACGAGGGCCAGATACGCAGTATTTT. Amino acid sequence: CASSQLRGPDTQYF.

DNA of the CDR3: TGTGCCAGCAGCTGGATTGGTAGCGGCTACACCTTC. Translating gives CASSWIGSGYTF. The rearrangement joins TRBV7-2 to TRBJ1-2; no clear D. The CDR3 loop spans 12 amino acids. V shed 4 bases and J shed 8 bases, with 11 bases lying between them. Germline V gene data show CDR1 as SGHTA and CDR2 as FQGNSA.

The rearrangement links TRBV6-6 to TRBJ2-2; weak D call: TRBD1 (6 bases). V lost 5 bases and J 1 base, leaving 11 bases between the germline ends. Germline V gene sequence: CDR1 MNHNY, CDR2 SVGAGI (reference sequence). This CDR3 contains 15 residues. DNA for the CDR3: TGTGCCAGCAGTAAGGACAGCTGGAACACCGGGGAGCTGTTTTTT. Translated, it gives CASSKDSWNTGELFF.

This chain uses TRBV19 with TRBJ1-5; 7 bases map to TRBD1. The J segment lost 3 bases and the V segment lost 9 bases, leaving 8 bases of the junction unmatched. The germline gives CDR1 LNHDA, CDR2 SQIVND (reference sequence). CDR3 length: 14 residues. The CDR3 protein is CASRGGFFNQPQHF. For the CDR3, the DNA is TGTGCCAGCAGGGGGGGTTTTTTCAATCAGCCCCAGCATTTT.

The CDR3 DNA reads as TGCGCCAGCAGCTTGGAGGGGTATGGGGGCGGTGAGCAGTACTTC. Encoded protein: CASSLEGYGGGEQYF. The chain links TRBV5-1 to TRBJ2-7; maybe TRBD1 (6 bases). Germline lookup yields CDR1 SGHRS and CDR2 YFSETQ. The V gene lost 0 bases and the J gene lost 7 bases, with 17 bases spanning the gap. This CDR3 has 15 residues. The full variable domain, with the rest looked up from reference TRBV5-1 and TRBJ2-7, is KAGVTQTPRYLIKTRGQQVTLSCSPISGHRSVSWYQQTPGQGLQFLFEYFSETQRNKGNFPGRFSGRQFSNSRSEMNVSTLELGDSALYLCASSLEGYGGGEQYFGPGTRLTVT.

On this clone itself: Its ends do not fully match the called genes, so a read error is possible. The chain has TRBV5-1 and TRBJ2-5, with TRBD2 matching over 11 bases. Germline CDR1 is SGHRS and CDR2 is YFSETQ. The CDR3 contains 14 residues. The CDR3 nucleotides read TGCGCCAGCAGCTTGGCGACTAGCGGGGAGCCGCGTCACTTC. Encoded protein: CASSLATSGEPRHF.

The V and J genes are TRBV7-6 and TRBJ2-3; D is unresolved. The CDR3 spans 16 residues. CDR1 is SGHVS and CDR2 is FNYEAQ in the germline V gene. Deletions cut 1 base from V and 3 bases from J, with 14 bases between. The CDR3 spells CASSLVTDRATDTQYF. The CDR3 DNA reads as TGTGCCAGCAGCTTAGTAACTGATAGGGCAACAGATACGCAGTATTTT. Supplemented by reference TRBV7-6 and TRBJ2-3, the full variable domain reads GAGVSQSPRYKVTKRGQDVALRCDPISGHVSLYWYRQALGQGPEFLTYFNYEAQQDKSGLPNDRFSAERPEGSISTLTIQRTEQRDSAMYRCASSLVTDRATDTQYFGPGTRLTVL.

This rearrangement joins TRBV10-3 to TRBJ2-7; 9 positions match TRBD1. Trimming at V came to 0 bases and at J to 5 bases, leaving 5 bases not matched to a gene. Germline-derived CDR1 and CDR2 are ENHRY and SYGVKD. The CDR3 runs to 15 residues. The CDR3 DNA follows: TGTGCCATCAGTGAGTCAGGGGGGACAGGGAACGAGCAGTACTTC. Amino acids: CAISESGGTGNEQYF.

A word on this clone: An end of the junction differs from the germline gene, which may be a read error. V gene TRBV11-2 combines with J gene TRBJ2-2; 7 bases agree with TRBD1. CDR3 length: 15 residues. The germline gives CDR1 SGHAT, CDR2 FQNNGV. The CDR3 spells CASSLVQGTTGELFF. Here the CDR3 DNA reads TGTGCCAGCAGCTTAGTACAGGGGACCACCGGGGAGTTGTTTTTT.